A selection of T cell receptor beta chains follows, all from one sample in a study of early T cells in non-severe SARS-CoV-2 infection. TCRdb re-analysed the 5' RACE reads in MiXCR, keeping a single row per CDR3 protein. The data hold 25,000 to 30,000 distinct CDR3 sequences, with around 5.8% observed a single time. Source: whole blood, taken at baseline. The receptors were gathered from an adult who was a healthcare worker with PCR-confirmed SARS-CoV-2 infection or an uninfected control (not recorded which). Each CDR3 is given with its conserved first and last residue. D genes are given only for firm matches. Part of the rows lack a size; the others show once, few, many or a class for expanded clones.

>TRBD1|TRBJ1-1|TRBV5-1|many
CASSLTGGVTEAFF
TGCGCCAGCAGCTTGACAGGGGGCGTCACTGAAGCTTTCTTT
>NA|TRBJ2-7|TRBV24-1|many
CATSDSHRDEQYF
TGTGCCACCAGTGATTCGCACAGGGACGAGCAGTACTTC
>NA|TRBJ2-4|TRBV29-1|many
CSVDAVAKNIQYF
TGCAGCGTTGATGCAGTAGCCAAAAACATTCAGTACTTC
>NA|TRBJ1-2|TRBV6-1|NA
CASLDQSTNYGYTF
TGTGCCAGCTTAGACCAGTCCACTAACTATGGCTACACCTTC
>TRBD2|TRBJ2-3|TRBV20-1|many
CSATGTSGTDTQYF
TGCAGTGCGACCGGGACTAGCGGCACAGATACGCAGTATTTT
>TRBD1|TRBJ1-1|TRBV7-9|many
CASSLQGASTEAFF
TGTGCCAGCAGCTTACAGGGGGCTAGCACTGAAGCTTTCTTT
>NA|TRBJ1-1|TRBV18|many
CASSRDANTEAFF
TGTGCCAGCTCAAGGGATGCGAACACTGAAGCTTTCTTT
>TRBD2|TRBJ2-3|TRBV19|many
CASSIGSSGAITDTQYF
TGTGCCAGTAGTATAGGGAGTAGCGGGGCGATCACAGATACGCAGTATTTT
>NA|TRBJ2-7|TRBV18|many
CASSPPSTRALSQQYF
TGTGCCAGCTCACCACCGTCGACAAGAGCTTTGAGTCAGCAGTACTTC
>TRBD1|TRBJ2-1|TRBV5-4|many
CASSLPQGDEQFF
TGTGCCAGCAGCTTGCCCCAGGGGGATGAGCAGTTCTTC
>NA|TRBJ1-1|TRBV29-1|many
CSVLQENTEAFF
TGCAGCGTTCTGCAGGAAAACACTGAAGCTTTCTTT
>NA|TRBJ2-1|TRBV4-1|many
CASSPSRSSYNEQFF
TGCGCCAGCAGCCCCTCCCGGAGCTCCTACAATGAGCAGTTCTTC
>NA|TRBJ2-7|TRBV10-1|many
CASSESLGVDEQYF
TGCGCCAGCAGTGAGTCGTTAGGGGTCGACGAGCAGTACTTC
>TRBD1|TRBJ2-7|TRBV3-1|many
CASSQGQGAATYEQYF
TGTGCCAGCAGCCAAGGACAGGGGGCAGCGACCTACGAGCAGTACTTC
>NA|TRBJ1-1|TRBV5-1|many
CASSLKVGTEAFF
TGCGCCAGCAGCTTGAAAGTAGGCACTGAAGCTTTCTTT
>NA|TRBJ2-2|TRBV4-3|many
CASSQSRQYGELFF
TGCGCCAGCAGCCAATCCAGACAGTACGGGGAGCTGTTTTTT
>NA|TRBJ2-3|TRBV9|many
CASSVDRGADTQYF
TGTGCCAGCAGCGTAGATCGGGGAGCAGATACGCAGTATTTT
>NA|TRBJ2-1|TRBV20-1|NA
CSARDIVRNEQFF
TGCAGTGCTAGAGATATTGTACGCAATGAGCAGTTCTTC
>NA|TRBJ2-5|TRBV12-3/TRBV12-4|many
CASSDSAETQYF
TGTGCCAGCAGCGACAGTGCGGAGACCCAGTACTTC
>NA|TRBJ1-2|TRBV12-3/TRBV12-4|NA
CASSFTGTLNYGYTF
TGTGCCAGCAGTTTCACCGGGACACTTAACTATGGCTACACCTTC
>NA|TRBJ2-5|TRBV15|many
CATSSEVGETQYF
TGTGCCACCAGCAGCGAAGTAGGAGAGACCCAGTACTTC
>NA|TRBJ2-4|TRBV13|many
CASSLTDRSLAKNIQYF
TGTGCCAGCAGCTTAACCGACAGGTCCCTAGCCAAAAACATTCAGTACTTC
>NA|TRBJ1-6|TRBV28|NA
CASSLIQGNSPLHF
TGTGCCAGCAGTTTGATCCAGGGAAATTCACCCCTCCACTTT
>TRBD2|TRBJ2-7|TRBV9|NA
CASSVRAVSRTSSMEQYF
TGTGCCAGCAGCGTCCGGGCGGTGTCCAGGACTAGCTCGATGGAGCAGTACTTC
>TRBD2|TRBJ2-5|TRBV7-2|NA
CASSPSLGTSGPQETQYF
TGTGCCAGCAGCCCTAGCCTGGGGACTAGCGGACCCCAAGAGACCCAGTACTTC
>NA|TRBJ2-1|TRBV19|NA
CASSIGGVNEQFF
TGTGCCAGTAGTATAGGGGGGGTGAATGAGCAGTTCTTC
>TRBD1|TRBJ2-2|TRBV11-2|many
CASSLGGQAGTGELFF
TGTGCCAGCAGCTTAGGAGGACAGGCTGGGACCGGGGAGCTGTTTTTT
>NA|TRBJ2-6|TRBV6-2/TRBV6-3|many
CASSYPFNLVSSGANVLTF
TGTGCCAGCAGTTATCCCTTTAATTTGGTTAGCTCTGGGGCCAACGTCCTGACTTTC
>NA|TRBJ1-1|TRBV5-1|NA
CASSRTLDAEAFF
TGCGCCAGCAGCCGTACCCTCGACGCTGAAGCTTTCTTT
>NA|TRBJ2-1|TRBV7-9|many
CASSLSGYSYNEQFF
TGTGCCAGCAGCCTGAGCGGCTACTCCTACAATGAGCAGTTCTTC
>NA|TRBJ2-5|TRBV7-9|NA
CASSPGRAGRETQYF
TGTGCCAGCAGCCCGGGACGAGCTGGGAGGGAGACCCAGTACTTC
>NA|TRBJ1-2|TRBV3-1|many
CASSQDRLYGYTF
TGTGCCAGCAGCCAGGACAGACTATATGGCTACACCTTC
>NA|TRBJ2-5|TRBV5-5|many
CASSFRVNQETQYF
TGTGCCAGCAGCTTCCGGGTAAACCAGGAGACCCAGTACTTC
>NA|TRBJ1-5|TRBV7-2|many
CASSRDKEPQHF
TGTGCCAGCAGCCGCGACAAGGAGCCCCAGCATTTT
>TRBD2|TRBJ2-7|TRBV20-1|few
CSATSGSNVYEQYF
TGCAGTGCAACTAGCGGCAGTAATGTATACGAGCAGTACTTC
>NA|TRBJ1-1|TRBV5-6|many
CASSAYTEAFF
TGTGCCAGCTCTGCCTACACTGAAGCTTTCTTT
>NA|TRBJ2-7|TRBV6-5|NA
CASSYKPDGPYEQYF
TGTGCCAGCAGTTACAAACCGGACGGTCCCTACGAGCAGTACTTC